A selection of T cell receptor beta chains follows, all from one sample in a study of T cell changes during pregnancy in multiple sclerosis. Assay: immunoSEQ multiplex PCR; the TCRdb copy retains only in-frame clones and omits some. This sample has just under 65,000 clones, with 91% found just once. The material was peripheral blood, obtained in the third trimester of pregnancy. The receptors were sampled from a female donor in good health, enrolled as a control in a pregnancy study. Each CDR3 is given with its conserved first and last residue. The order of the fields is CDR3 protein, CDR3 DNA, V gene, D gene, clone size, J gene. D genes are given only for firm matches. Not all rows give a size; the values are once, few, many and, for expanded clones, a class.

CASSFLAGGRDNEQFF TGTGCCAGCAGCTTTTTAGCGGGAGGGAGGGACAATGAGCAGTTCTTC TRBV11-2 TRBD2 NA TRBJ2-1
CASSFYGTTTYEQYF TGTGCCAGCAGTTTCTACGGGACTACCACCTACGAGCAGTACTTC TRBV28 TRBD2 once TRBJ2-7
CASSPPGQGNEKLFF TGTGCCAGCAGCCCCCCCGGACAGGGAAATGAAAAACTGTTTTTT TRBV5-6 TRBD1 NA TRBJ1-4
CASSFGRGYEQYF TGTGCCAGCAGCTTTGGACGGGGCTACGAGCAGTACTTC TRBV11-3 NA NA TRBJ2-7
CASSFGHSVSGNTIYF TGTGCCAGCAGCTTCGGACATTCCGTCTCTGGAAACACCATATATTTT TRBV7-9 NA NA TRBJ1-3
CASSLESAREQYF TGTGCCAGCAGCTTAGAATCGGCGAGGGAGCAGTACTTC TRBV7-9 NA NA TRBJ2-7
CASSQDGVAGDSYNEQFF TGCGCCAGCAGCCAAGATGGGGTAGCGGGGGACTCCTACAATGAGCAGTTCTTC TRBV4-1 TRBD2 NA TRBJ2-1
CASASPRGGAGTGELFF TGTGCCAGCGCGAGCCCACGCGGGGGAGCGGGCACCGGGGAGCTGTTTTTT TRBV11-3 TRBD2 once TRBJ2-2
CAWSRQGNQPQHF TGTGCCTGGAGTAGACAGGGCAATCAGCCCCAGCATTTT TRBV30 NA NA TRBJ1-5
CASTQGAGSSGELFF TGTGCCAGCACCCAGGGGGCGGGTTCTTCGGGGGAGCTGTTTTTT TRBV2 TRBD1 NA TRBJ2-2
CASSFGESEAFF TGTGCCAGCAGTTTTGGGGAGTCTGAAGCTTTCTTT TRBV28 NA NA TRBJ1-1
CASSEGLSGGPYEQYF TGCGCCAGCAGTGAGGGTCTTAGCGGGGGACCCTACGAGCAGTACTTC TRBV10-1 TRBD2 once TRBJ2-7
CASSESGAYSGANVLTF TGTGCCAGCAGTGAATCAGGGGCCTACTCTGGGGCCAACGTCCTGACTTTC TRBV2 NA NA TRBJ2-6
CATSRDSPRSASYNEQFF TGTGCCACCAGCAGAGATAGTCCCAGATCGGCTAGTTACAATGAGCAGTTCTTC TRBV15 NA NA TRBJ2-1
CASSQGGRDQETQYF TGCGCCAGCAGCCAAGGAGGCAGGGACCAAGAGACCCAGTACTTC TRBV4-1 NA few TRBJ2-5
CASSGVDREKEGGYTF TGTGCCAGCAGTGGCGTGGACAGGGAGAAGGAAGGGGGCTACACCTTC TRBV6-6 TRBD1 NA TRBJ1-2
CASSPDGGARGYTF TGTGCCAGTAGTCCAGACGGCGGGGCGCGTGGCTACACCTTC TRBV19 NA NA TRBJ1-2
CASSTPSKEGPEQYF TGTGCCAGCAGTACCCCTAGCAAGGAAGGGCCCGAGCAGTACTTC TRBV28 NA NA TRBJ2-7
CASSSKIGLPFDHEQFF TGTGCCAGCAGCTCCAAAATCGGACTCCCTTTTGACCATGAGCAGTTCTTC TRBV11-2 NA once TRBJ2-1
CASRGALTYNYEQYF TGTGCCAGCAGGGGGGCCCTTACTTATAACTACGAGCAGTACTTC TRBV5-4 NA NA TRBJ2-7
CASSFRQAGVSPLHF TGTGCCAGCAGTTTTCGACAGGCCGGGGTTTCACCCCTCCACTTT TRBV27 NA few TRBJ1-6
CASSLGSIRGQGEKLFF TGTGCCAGCAGCTTAGGATCCATCAGGGGGCAGGGTGAAAAACTGTTTTTT TRBV13 TRBD1 NA TRBJ1-4